The TCR beta chain described here comes from a study of blood T cell repertoires in COVID-19. Study summary: Both acute and convalescent COVID-19 samples were obtained from the United States, Italy and Spain. Sources were T cells, B-cell-depleted T cells, or PBMCs; the material itself was cDNA or gDNA.

Germline-derived CDR1 and CDR2 are MGHDK and SYGVNS. The V end was cut by 4 bases, the J end by 1 base, with 11 bases between. The CDR3 runs 15 residues. Original data processing: Nucleated cell number was recorded as an estimate derived from reference gene primer amplification. Produced via immunoSEQ multiplex PCR; TCRdb's table is partial and in-frame only. That table furnishes V, J and clone size, whereas the DNA furnished D and trimming. The repertoire holds 300,000 or so clones, with around 84% as singletons. The sequence was obtained from a man in his 70s with acute or convalescent COVID-19. Input material: peripheral blood. The chain recombines TRBV25-1 with TRBJ1-3, with D possibly matching TRBD1 (5 bases). CDR3 sequence reads: CASSATDSSGNTIYF. In nucleotides, the CDR3 is TGTGCCAGCAGTGCGACAGATTCATCTGGAAACACCATATATTTT.